This T cell receptor (beta chain) emerged from a study of T cells in Graves' hyperthyroidism and ophthalmopathy. Amplified TCR beta CDR3 regions derived from RNA transcripts. During a first-round RT-PCR of the TCR CDR3, the HTBI primer set was used. TCRdb re-called the multiplex PCR reads with MiXCR, one entry per CDR3 protein. This table has some 500,000 distinct CDR3 sequences, roughly a quarter appearing once. Findings and limits, study-wide: A median 6.5 months before onset, the model predicted ophthalmopathy.

A note on this clonotype: The antigen is not known.

Input material: blood. This clonotype originated in a woman between 25 and 40 years old with Graves' ophthalmopathy.

The CDR3 loop is CASSQRGLGLETQYF. The CDR3 DNA reads TGCGCCAGCAGCCAAAGGGGACTAGGACTGGAGACCCAGTACTTC. This chain joins TRBV4-1 and TRBJ2-5; 8 bases align to TRBD2. Trimming took 2 bases from V and 5 from J; bases not matched to a gene: 7. There are 15 residues in the CDR3. The germline CDR1 and CDR2 sequences are MGHRA and YSYEKL.